The rows below give T cell receptor beta chains drawn from one sample of a study of T cell responses to AZD1222 COVID-19 vaccine. The data were produced by immunoSEQ multiplex PCR, yet TCRdb's version contains in-frame clones alone and is incomplete. There are 150,000 to 200,000 clones in the sample; 92% occur only once, and 1% to 1.5% lies in the top ten. The sample consisted of peripheral blood, taken 28 days after the second AZD1222 dose. The receptors here all came from an adult who received the AZD1222 COVID-19 vaccine. Each CDR3 is given with its conserved first and last residue. The order of the fields is CDR3 length, clone size, D gene, V gene, J gene, CDR3 DNA, CDR3 protein. The D gene is left open where the match is weak. Some rows mark clone size as missing; the rest say once, few, many or name a class of expanded clone.

CDR3 length: 11
clone size: -
D gene: -
V gene: TRBV3-1/TRBV3-2
J gene: TRBJ1-3
CDR3 DNA: TGTGCCAGCAGCCTCCAAAACACCATATATTTT
CDR3 protein: CASSLQNTIYF

CDR3 length: 14
clone size: -
D gene: -
V gene: TRBV3-1/TRBV3-2
J gene: TRBJ1-1
CDR3 DNA: TGTGCCAGCAGCCAAGTAAGTGGTAACACTGAAGCTTTCTTT
CDR3 protein: CASSQVSGNTEAFF

CDR3 length: 14
clone size: -
D gene: -
V gene: TRBV28
J gene: TRBJ2-1
CDR3 DNA: TGTGCCACTCTCGAGGGGAGCTCCTACAATGAGCAGTTCTTC
CDR3 protein: CATLEGSSYNEQFF

CDR3 length: 15
clone size: -
D gene: -
V gene: TRBV5-4
J gene: TRBJ2-7
CDR3 DNA: TGTGCCAGCAGCTATACCGGGACACCTTCCTACGAGCAGTACTTC
CDR3 protein: CASSYTGTPSYEQYF

CDR3 length: 15
clone size: -
D gene: TRBD1
V gene: TRBV27
J gene: TRBJ1-6
CDR3 DNA: TGTGCCAGCAGTTCCTGGGGAGGGGGCGATTCACCCCTCCACTTT
CDR3 protein: CASSSWGGGDSPLHF

CDR3 length: 16
clone size: -
D gene: -
V gene: TRBV5-1
J gene: TRBJ1-1
CDR3 DNA: TGCGCCAGCAGCCTAGTTTCACCCCCCCTGGTTACTGAAGCTTTCTTT
CDR3 protein: CASSLVSPPLVTEAFF

CDR3 length: 13
clone size: -
D gene: -
V gene: TRBV2
J gene: TRBJ2-7
CDR3 DNA: TGTGCCAGCCAGTTAGCCGGGACAAGGTTGCAGTACTTC
CDR3 protein: CASQLAGTRLQYF

CDR3 length: 16
clone size: -
D gene: TRBD1
V gene: TRBV3-1/TRBV3-2
J gene: TRBJ2-6
CDR3 DNA: TGTGCCAGCAGCCAACCCACAGGGGCTGGGGCCAACGTCCTGACTTTC
CDR3 protein: CASSQPTGAGANVLTF

CDR3 length: 11
clone size: few
D gene: -
V gene: TRBV25-1
J gene: TRBJ1-1
CDR3 DNA: TGTGCCAGCAGATGGAACACTGAAGCTTTCTTT
CDR3 protein: CASRWNTEAFF

CDR3 length: 15
clone size: -
D gene: -
V gene: TRBV15
J gene: TRBJ1-2
CDR3 DNA: TGTGCCACCAGCAGAGGGAGAGATAGCGGCTATGGCTACACCTTC
CDR3 protein: CATSRGRDSGYGYTF

CDR3 length: 13
clone size: -
D gene: -
V gene: TRBV18
J gene: TRBJ2-7
CDR3 DNA: TGTGCCAGCTCCCGGACAGACCCCTACGAGCAGTACTTC
CDR3 protein: CASSRTDPYEQYF

CDR3 length: 17
clone size: -
D gene: -
V gene: TRBV7-2
J gene: TRBJ1-5
CDR3 DNA: TGTGCCAGCAGCTTAGCGTTAGGGAGGGAGAGCAATCAGCCCCAGCATTTT
CDR3 protein: CASSLALGRESNQPQHF

CDR3 length: 14
clone size: once
D gene: -
V gene: TRBV28
J gene: TRBJ1-4
CDR3 DNA: TGTGCCAGCAGTTGGGACCGCCGGGATGAAAAACTGTTTTTT
CDR3 protein: CASSWDRRDEKLFF

CDR3 length: 20
clone size: -
D gene: TRBD2
V gene: TRBV5-4
J gene: TRBJ2-1
CDR3 DNA: TGTGCCAGCAGCCCCTGGGAGGGGCTCAACGCTTGGTTTCCCTTTGATGAGCAGTTCTTC
CDR3 protein: CASSPWEGLNAWFPFDEQFF

CDR3 length: 15
clone size: -
D gene: TRBD2
V gene: TRBV5-4
J gene: TRBJ2-5
CDR3 DNA: TGTGCCAGCAGCTTCGGGCTAGCGGGAGGAGAGACCCAGTACTTC
CDR3 protein: CASSFGLAGGETQYF

CDR3 length: 17
clone size: -
D gene: TRBD2
V gene: TRBV5-4
J gene: TRBJ2-3
CDR3 DNA: TGTGCCAGCAGTTTGCCCGTGACTAGCGGGATAGTAGATACGCAGTATTTT
CDR3 protein: CASSLPVTSGIVDTQYF

CDR3 length: 13
clone size: -
D gene: -
V gene: TRBV12-5
J gene: TRBJ1-2
CDR3 DNA: TGTGCTAGTGGTTTTGGGACAAACTATGGCTACACCTTC
CDR3 protein: CASGFGTNYGYTF

CDR3 length: 15
clone size: -
D gene: -
V gene: TRBV19
J gene: TRBJ1-2
CDR3 DNA: TGTGCCAGTAGTAGTGGAACAGGCCTTAGGTATGGCTACACCTTC
CDR3 protein: CASSSGTGLRYGYTF

CDR3 length: 13
clone size: -
D gene: -
V gene: TRBV2
J gene: TRBJ2-1
CDR3 DNA: TGTGCCAGCAGTGAAGGGTGGACCGATGAGCAGTTCTTC
CDR3 protein: CASSEGWTDEQFF

CDR3 length: 16
clone size: once
D gene: -
V gene: TRBV7-6
J gene: TRBJ1-1
CDR3 DNA: TGTGCCAGCAGCTTACGGGGGCCCGGGGGAAGGGCTGAAGCTTTCTTT
CDR3 protein: CASSLRGPGGRAEAFF

CDR3 length: 16
clone size: -
D gene: -
V gene: TRBV15
J gene: TRBJ1-2
CDR3 DNA: TGTGCCACCAGCAGAGCCAGGCCCGAGGGGCGAGGTGGCTACACCTTC
CDR3 protein: CATSRARPEGRGGYTF

CDR3 length: 19
clone size: -
D gene: TRBD1
V gene: TRBV19
J gene: TRBJ1-5
CDR3 DNA: TGTGCCAGTAGTATAGGGGCAGCAGGGGGGGGCGAAAGCAATCAGCCCCAGCATTTT
CDR3 protein: CASSIGAAGGGESNQPQHF

CDR3 length: 14
clone size: once
D gene: -
V gene: TRBV2
J gene: TRBJ2-1
CDR3 DNA: TGTGCCACCGTGACCAGGGGGGAATACAATGAGCAGTTCTTC
CDR3 protein: CATVTRGEYNEQFF

CDR3 length: 14
clone size: -
D gene: -
V gene: TRBV6-5
J gene: TRBJ2-1
CDR3 DNA: TGTGCCAGCAGTTACAGGGTCTCCTACAATGAGCAGTTCTTC
CDR3 protein: CASSYRVSYNEQFF

CDR3 length: 13
clone size: -
D gene: -
V gene: TRBV27
J gene: TRBJ2-7
CDR3 DNA: TGTGCCAGCAGTTTAATCCAAGACCACGAGCAGTACTTC
CDR3 protein: CASSLIQDHEQYF

CDR3 length: 14
clone size: -
D gene: -
V gene: TRBV5-6
J gene: TRBJ1-5
CDR3 DNA: TGTGCCAGCAGCCCGGGGTTGAGGGCTCAGCCCCAGCATTTT
CDR3 protein: CASSPGLRAQPQHF

CDR3 length: 15
clone size: -
D gene: -
V gene: TRBV7-2
J gene: TRBJ2-7
CDR3 DNA: TGTGCCAGCAGCTTAAGTGTCAGGGGGGTAGGCGAGCAGTACTTC
CDR3 protein: CASSLSVRGVGEQYF

CDR3 length: 17
clone size: -
D gene: TRBD1
V gene: TRBV28
J gene: TRBJ2-2
CDR3 DNA: TGTGCCAGCAGTTTAGGGTCTGGGACAGCCCTATTCGGGGAGCTGTTTTTT
CDR3 protein: CASSLGSGTALFGELFF

CDR3 length: 14
clone size: -
D gene: -
V gene: TRBV5-4
J gene: TRBJ1-2
CDR3 DNA: TGTGCCAGCAGCTTTGGGGGTGTAGGCTATGGCTACACCTTC
CDR3 protein: CASSFGGVGYGYTF